This note documents a single T cell receptor beta chain sequence. Using immunoSEQ multiplex PCR, the repertoire was profiled, and TCRdb retains in-frame clones only, with some absent. The data contain tens of thousands of clones, about three quarters of them singletons. The J segment lost 4 bases and the V segment lost 5 bases, leaving 4 bases of the junction unmatched. In germline, CDR1 is LNHDA, CDR2 SQIVND (reference sequence). The CDR3 is made up of 15 amino acids. The entry originates in a study of memory CD4+ T cells and cytomegalovirus serostatus. Single viable CD3+CD4+CD8-CD45RO+ cells were sorted as the memory CD4+ T cells. Positive selection with CD4 microbeads enriched total CD4+ T cells.

The sequence was collected from an adult in good health and CMV-seronegative. The chain joins TRBV19 to TRBJ2-3; 12 bases agree with TRBD2. Sequenced: memory CD4+ T cells from blood. The CDR3 sequence is CASSASGGASDTQYF. CDR3 coding DNA: TGTGCCAGTAGTGCTAGCGGGGGGGCCTCAGATACGCAGTATTTT.